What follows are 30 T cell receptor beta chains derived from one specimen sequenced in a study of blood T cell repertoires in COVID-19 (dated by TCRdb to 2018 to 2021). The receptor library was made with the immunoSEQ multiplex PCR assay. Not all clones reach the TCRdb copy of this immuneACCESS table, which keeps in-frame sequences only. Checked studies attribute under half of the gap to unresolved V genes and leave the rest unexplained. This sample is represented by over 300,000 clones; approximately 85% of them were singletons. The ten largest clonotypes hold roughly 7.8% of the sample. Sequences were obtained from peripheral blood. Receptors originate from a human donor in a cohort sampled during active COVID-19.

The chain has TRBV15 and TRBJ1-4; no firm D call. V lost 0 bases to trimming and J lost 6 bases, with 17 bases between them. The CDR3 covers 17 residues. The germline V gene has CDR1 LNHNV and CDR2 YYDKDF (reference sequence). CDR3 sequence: CATSRDNSGGLDEKLFF. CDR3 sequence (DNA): TGTGCCACCAGCAGAGATAATTCAGGAGGGTTGGATGAAAAACTGTTTTTT.

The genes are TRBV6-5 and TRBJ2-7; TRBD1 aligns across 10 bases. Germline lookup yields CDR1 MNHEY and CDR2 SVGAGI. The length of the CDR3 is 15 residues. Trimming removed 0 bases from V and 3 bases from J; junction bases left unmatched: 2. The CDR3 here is CASSYSGQGVYEQYF. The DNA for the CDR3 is TGTGCCAGCAGTTACTCAGGACAGGGGGTCTACGAGCAGTACTTC.

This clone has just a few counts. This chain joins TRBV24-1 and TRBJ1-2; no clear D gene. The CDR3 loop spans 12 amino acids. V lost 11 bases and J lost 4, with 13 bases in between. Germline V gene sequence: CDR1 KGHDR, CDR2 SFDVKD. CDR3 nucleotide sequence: TGTGCCATTAACCAGCCGGGCTATGGCTACACCTTC. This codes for CAINQPGYGYTF.

Here the CDR3 DNA reads TGTGCCAGCAGTGTGGCAGGGGGCGCCGGGCAGCCCCAGCATTTT. Translation: CASSVAGGAGQPQHF. The chain employs TRBV6-4 and TRBJ1-5; 8 bases fit TRBD1. Germline V gives CDR1 MRHNA, CDR2 SNTAGT. The CDR3 runs 15 residues. J lost 7 bases, V lost 4 bases, and 9 bases had no gene match.

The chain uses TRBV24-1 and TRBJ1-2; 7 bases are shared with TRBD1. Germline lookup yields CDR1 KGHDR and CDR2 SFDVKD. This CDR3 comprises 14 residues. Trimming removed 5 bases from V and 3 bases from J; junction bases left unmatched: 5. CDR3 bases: TGTGCCACCAGTGGCGACAGGGTCGACTATGGCTACACCTTC. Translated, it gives CATSGDRVDYGYTF.

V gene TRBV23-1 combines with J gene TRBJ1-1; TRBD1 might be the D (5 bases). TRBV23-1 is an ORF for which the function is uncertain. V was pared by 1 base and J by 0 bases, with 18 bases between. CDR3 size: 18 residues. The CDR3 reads CASSQLRGEERMNTEAFF. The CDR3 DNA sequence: TGCGCCAGCAGTCAATTAAGAGGGGAGGAACGGATGAACACTGAAGCTTTCTTT.

The CDR3 coding sequence is TGTGCCAGCAGCAACCAGGGGTTGGGATTGAAGACCCAGTACTTC. Its translation is CASSNQGLGLKTQYF. The chain is built from TRBV5-6 and TRBJ2-5; tentatively, D is TRBD1 (6 bases). The CDR3 is 15 residues long. Trimming removed 4 bases from V and 6 bases from J, with 19 bases in between. Germline-derived CDR1 and CDR2 are SGHDT and YYEEEE. Full variable domain (missing parts from reference TRBV5-6 and TRBJ2-5): DAGVTQSPTHLIKTRGQQVTLRCSPKSGHDTVSWYQQALGQGPQFIFQYYEEEERQRGNFPDRFSGHQFPNYSSELNVNALLLGDSALYLCASSNQGLGLKTQYFGPGTRLLVL.

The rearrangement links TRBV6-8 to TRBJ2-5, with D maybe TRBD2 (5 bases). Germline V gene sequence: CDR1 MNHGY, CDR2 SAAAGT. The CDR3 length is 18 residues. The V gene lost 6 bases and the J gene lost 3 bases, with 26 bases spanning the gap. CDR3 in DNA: TGTGCCAGCAGACCCGACTTAAAGGGAGCCGGGTTTGAAGAGACCCAGTACTTC. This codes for CASRPDLKGAGFEETQYF.

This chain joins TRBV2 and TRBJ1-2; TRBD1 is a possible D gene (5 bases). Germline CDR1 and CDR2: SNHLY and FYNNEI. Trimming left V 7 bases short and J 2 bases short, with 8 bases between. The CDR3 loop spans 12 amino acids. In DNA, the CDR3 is TGTGCCAGCAAATGGGGCAACTATGGCTACACCTTC. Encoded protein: CASKWGNYGYTF.

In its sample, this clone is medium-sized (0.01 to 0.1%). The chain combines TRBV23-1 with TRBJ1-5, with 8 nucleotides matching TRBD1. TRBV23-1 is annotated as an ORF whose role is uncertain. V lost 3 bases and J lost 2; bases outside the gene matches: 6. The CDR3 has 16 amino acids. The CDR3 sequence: CASSHPDRVGNQPQHF. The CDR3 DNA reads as TGCGCCAGCAGTCACCCGGACAGGGTGGGCAATCAGCCCCAGCATTTT.

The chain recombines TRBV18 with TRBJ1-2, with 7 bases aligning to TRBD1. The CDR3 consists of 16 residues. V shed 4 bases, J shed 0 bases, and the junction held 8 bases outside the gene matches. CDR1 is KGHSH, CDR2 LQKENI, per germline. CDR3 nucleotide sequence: TGTGCCAGCTCACTAAGAGGGACAGAGTCTAACTATGGCTACACCTTC. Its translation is CASSLRGTESNYGYTF.

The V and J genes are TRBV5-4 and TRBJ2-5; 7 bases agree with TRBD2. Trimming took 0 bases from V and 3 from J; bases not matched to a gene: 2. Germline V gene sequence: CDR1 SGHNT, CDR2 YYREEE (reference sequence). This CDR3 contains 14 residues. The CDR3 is CASSLVRGEETQYF. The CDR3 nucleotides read TGTGCCAGCAGCTTGGTTCGGGGGGAAGAGACCCAGTACTTC.

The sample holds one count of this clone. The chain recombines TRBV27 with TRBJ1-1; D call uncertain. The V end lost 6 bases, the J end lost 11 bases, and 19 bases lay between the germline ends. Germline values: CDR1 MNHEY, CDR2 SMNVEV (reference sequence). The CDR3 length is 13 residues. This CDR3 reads CASSPGSVIGAFF. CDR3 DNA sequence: TGTGCCAGCAGCCCTGGGAGCGTCATTGGGGCTTTCTTT.

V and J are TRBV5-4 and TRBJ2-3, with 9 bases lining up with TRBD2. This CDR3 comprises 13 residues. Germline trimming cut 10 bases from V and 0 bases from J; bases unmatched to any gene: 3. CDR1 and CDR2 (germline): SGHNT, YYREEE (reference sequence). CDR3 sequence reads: CAGGGVSTDTQYF. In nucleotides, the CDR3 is TGTGCCGGCGGGGGGGTGAGCACAGATACGCAGTATTTT.

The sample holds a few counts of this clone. CDR3 residues: CAISESRGQGSHEQYF. The CDR3 coding sequence is TGTGCCATCAGTGAGTCTCGGGGACAGGGGTCCCACGAGCAGTACTTC. J is TRBJ2-7 and V is TRBV10-3; 10 bases map to TRBD1. The junction had 7 bases not matched to a gene; V was cut back by 0 bases and J by 5 bases. From germline, CDR1 is ENHRY and CDR2 SYGVKD. The CDR3 contains 16 residues.

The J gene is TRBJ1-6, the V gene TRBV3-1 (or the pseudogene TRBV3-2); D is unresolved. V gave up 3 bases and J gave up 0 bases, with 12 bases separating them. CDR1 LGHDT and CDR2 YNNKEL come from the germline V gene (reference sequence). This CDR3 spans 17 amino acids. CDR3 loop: CASSHPTGSSYNSPLHF. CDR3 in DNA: TGTGCCAGCAGCCACCCGACGGGAAGCTCCTATAATTCACCCCTCCACTTT.

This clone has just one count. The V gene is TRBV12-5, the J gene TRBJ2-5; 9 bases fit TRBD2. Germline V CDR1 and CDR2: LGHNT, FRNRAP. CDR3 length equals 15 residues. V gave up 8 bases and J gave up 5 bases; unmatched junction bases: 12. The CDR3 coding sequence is TGTGCTAGTATCGGAAGCGCGGGGGGGCTGGAGACCCAGTACTTC. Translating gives CASIGSAGGLETQYF.

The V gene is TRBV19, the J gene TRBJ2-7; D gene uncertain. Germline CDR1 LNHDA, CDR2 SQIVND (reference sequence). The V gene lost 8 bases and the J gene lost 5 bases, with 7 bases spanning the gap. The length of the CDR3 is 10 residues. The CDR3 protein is CASQRDEQYF. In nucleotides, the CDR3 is TGTGCCAGTCAACGGGACGAGCAGTACTTC.

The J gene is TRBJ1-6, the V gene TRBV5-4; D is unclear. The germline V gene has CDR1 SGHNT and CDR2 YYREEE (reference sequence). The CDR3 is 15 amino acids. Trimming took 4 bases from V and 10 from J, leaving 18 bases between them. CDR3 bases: TGTGCCAGCAGCCCCGGGGAGGATGTAGGATCACCCCTCCACTTT. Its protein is CASSPGEDVGSPLHF.

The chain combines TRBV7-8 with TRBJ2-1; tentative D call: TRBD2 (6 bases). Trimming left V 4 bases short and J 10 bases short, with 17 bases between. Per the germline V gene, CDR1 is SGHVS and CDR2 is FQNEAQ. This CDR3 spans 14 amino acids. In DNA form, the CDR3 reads TGTGCCAGCAGCTCATGGAGGGGTTCTCGGGAGCAGTTCTTC. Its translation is CASSSWRGSREQFF.

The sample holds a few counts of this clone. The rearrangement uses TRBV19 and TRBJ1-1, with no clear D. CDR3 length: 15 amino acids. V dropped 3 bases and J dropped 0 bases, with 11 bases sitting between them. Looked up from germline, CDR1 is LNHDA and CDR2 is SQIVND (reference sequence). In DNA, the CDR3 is TGTGCCAGTAGTATGGGAGTTAATCTGAACACTGAAGCTTTCTTT. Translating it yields CASSMGVNLNTEAFF.

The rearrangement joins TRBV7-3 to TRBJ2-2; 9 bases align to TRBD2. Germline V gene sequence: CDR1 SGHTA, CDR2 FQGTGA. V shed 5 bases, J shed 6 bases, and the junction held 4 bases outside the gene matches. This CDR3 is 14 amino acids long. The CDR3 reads CASSILAGSGELFF. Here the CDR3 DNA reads TGTGCCAGCAGCATTCTAGCGGGGTCCGGGGAGCTGTTTTTT. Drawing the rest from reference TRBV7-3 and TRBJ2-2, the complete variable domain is GAGVSQTPSNKVTEKGKYVELRCDPISGHTALYWYRQSLGQGPEFLIYFQGTGAADDSGLPNDRFFAVRPEGSVSTLKIQRTERGDSAVYLCASSILAGSGELFFGEGSRLTVL.

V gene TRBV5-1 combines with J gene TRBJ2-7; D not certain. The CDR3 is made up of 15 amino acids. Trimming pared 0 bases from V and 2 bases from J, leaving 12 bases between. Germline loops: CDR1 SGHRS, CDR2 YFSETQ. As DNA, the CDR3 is TGCGCCAGCAGCTTGGTTGTGTCAGAAACCTACGAGCAGTACTTC. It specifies CASSLVVSETYEQYF.

This CDR3 reads CASSPGLAGGYTDTQYF. The CDR3 bases are TGTGCCAGCAGCCCGGGACTAGCGGGGGGGTACACAGATACGCAGTATTTT. The V and J genes are TRBV4-2 and TRBJ2-3; 16 bases map to TRBD2. V was clipped by 4 bases and J by 2 bases; unmatched bases: 3. This CDR3 is 17 amino acids long. Germline-derived CDR1 and CDR2 are LGHNA and YNFKEQ.

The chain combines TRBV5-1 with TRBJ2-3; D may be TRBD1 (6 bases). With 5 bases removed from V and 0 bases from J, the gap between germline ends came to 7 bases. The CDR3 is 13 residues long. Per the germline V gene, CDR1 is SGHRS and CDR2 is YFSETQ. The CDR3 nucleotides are TGCGCCAGCAGGAGGGGGAGCACAGATACGCAGTATTTT. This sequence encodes CASRRGSTDTQYF.

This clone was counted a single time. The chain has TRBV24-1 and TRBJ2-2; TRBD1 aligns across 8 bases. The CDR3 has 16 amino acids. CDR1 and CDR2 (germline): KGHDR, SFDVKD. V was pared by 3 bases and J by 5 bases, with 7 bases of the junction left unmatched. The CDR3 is CATSDTRTGMTGELFF. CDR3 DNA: TGTGCCACCAGTGATACGAGGACAGGGATGACCGGGGAGCTGTTTTTT.

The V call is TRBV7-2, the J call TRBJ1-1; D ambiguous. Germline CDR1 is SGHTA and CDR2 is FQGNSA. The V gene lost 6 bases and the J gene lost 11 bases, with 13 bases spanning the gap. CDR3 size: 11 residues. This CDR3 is CASRRGLLAFF. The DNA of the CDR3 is TGTGCCAGCAGGCGCGGGCTGTTGGCTTTCTTT.

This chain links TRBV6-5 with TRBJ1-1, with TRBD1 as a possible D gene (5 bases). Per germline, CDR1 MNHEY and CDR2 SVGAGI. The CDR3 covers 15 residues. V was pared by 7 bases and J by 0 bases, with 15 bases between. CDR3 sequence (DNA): TGTGCCAGCATTCTGATGGGGACTTTGAACACTGAAGCTTTCTTT. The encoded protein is CASILMGTLNTEAFF.

The CDR3 nucleotides read TGTGCCAGTAACTCGCTCCTTTTTATGAATGAGCAGTTCTTC. Translated, it gives CASNSLLFMNEQFF. The chain has TRBV19 and TRBJ2-1; D uncertain. This CDR3 spans 14 amino acids. Trimming left V 7 bases short and J 7 bases short, with 17 bases between. The germline CDR1 and CDR2 sequences are LNHDA and SQIVND (reference sequence).

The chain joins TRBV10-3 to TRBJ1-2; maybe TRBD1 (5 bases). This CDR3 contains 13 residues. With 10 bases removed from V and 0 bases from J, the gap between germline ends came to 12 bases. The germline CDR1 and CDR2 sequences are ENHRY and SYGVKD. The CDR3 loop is CATSPGANYGYTF. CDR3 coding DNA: TGTGCCACCTCCCCGGGGGCTAACTATGGCTACACCTTC.